These T cell receptor beta chains were read from a single sample in a study of T cells in Graves' hyperthyroidism and ophthalmopathy. MiXCR, run by TCRdb on the multiplex PCR reads, gives a single entry per CDR3 protein. The data hold some 550,000 distinct CDR3 sequences, with roughly a sixth observed a single time. Sequenced material: blood. The source is a woman in her thirties or forties with Graves' ophthalmopathy. Each CDR3 is given with its conserved first and last residue. D genes are given only for firm matches. Expanded clones are given a class, and other clones once, few, many or no size at all.

clone_size: .
v_call: TRBV2
d_call: .
cdr3_length: 17
j_call: TRBJ2-3
cdr3_aa: CASSAQGLFFSTDTQYF
cdr3_nt: TGTGCCAGCAGTGCCCAGGGGCTATTTTTTTCCACAGATACGCAGTATTTT

clone_size: .
v_call: TRBV9
d_call: TRBD1
cdr3_length: 16
j_call: TRBJ2-2
cdr3_aa: CASSARDRGIAGELFF
cdr3_nt: TGTGCCAGCAGCGCGAGAGACAGGGGGATTGCCGGGGAGCTGTTTTTT

clone_size: few
v_call: TRBV20-1
d_call: TRBD1
cdr3_length: 12
j_call: TRBJ1-1
cdr3_aa: CSATRQGAEAFF
cdr3_nt: TGCAGTGCCACGCGACAGGGTGCTGAAGCTTTCTTT

clone_size: many
v_call: TRBV20-1
d_call: TRBD2
cdr3_length: 13
j_call: TRBJ2-7
cdr3_aa: CSARGPLAGEQYF
cdr3_nt: TGCAGTGCTAGAGGGCCCCTAGCGGGCGAGCAGTACTTC

clone_size: few
v_call: TRBV6-2/TRBV6-3
d_call: .
cdr3_length: 14
j_call: TRBJ1-5
cdr3_aa: CASSTDEAYQPQHF
cdr3_nt: TGTGCCAGCAGTACCGATGAGGCTTATCAGCCCCAGCATTTT

clone_size: few
v_call: TRBV5-6
d_call: .
cdr3_length: 14
j_call: TRBJ1-1
cdr3_aa: CASSFRGANTEAFF
cdr3_nt: TGTGCCAGCAGCTTCCGGGGAGCGAACACTGAAGCTTTCTTT

clone_size: .
v_call: TRBV19
d_call: .
cdr3_length: 15
j_call: TRBJ2-5
cdr3_aa: CATSGISGHQETQYF
cdr3_nt: TGTGCCACCAGTGGGATTAGCGGACACCAAGAGACCCAGTACTTC

clone_size: .
v_call: TRBV6-1
d_call: .
cdr3_length: 14
j_call: TRBJ2-3
cdr3_aa: CASRTGAQGDTQYF
cdr3_nt: TGTGCCAGCAGAACGGGGGCGCAGGGAGATACGCAGTATTTT

clone_size: .
v_call: TRBV30
d_call: .
cdr3_length: 13
j_call: TRBJ2-7
cdr3_aa: CAWTPGLSYEQYF
cdr3_nt: TGTGCCTGGACCCCGGGCCTCTCCTACGAGCAGTACTTC

clone_size: many
v_call: TRBV7-2
d_call: .
cdr3_length: 16
j_call: TRBJ2-3
cdr3_aa: CASSPQGEATTDTQYF
cdr3_nt: TGTGCCAGCAGCCCACAGGGTGAGGCCACCACAGATACGCAGTATTTT

clone_size: few
v_call: TRBV7-9
d_call: .
cdr3_length: 19
j_call: TRBJ1-5
cdr3_aa: CASSLGPGQGSYGNQPQHF
cdr3_nt: TGTGCCAGCAGCTTAGGCCCCGGGCAGGGTAGTTACGGCAATCAGCCCCAGCATTTT

clone_size: many
v_call: TRBV12-3/TRBV12-4
d_call: TRBD1
cdr3_length: 19
j_call: TRBJ2-7
cdr3_aa: CASSLASRDRGWGPGEQYF
cdr3_nt: TGTGCCAGCAGTTTAGCGTCCCGGGACAGGGGATGGGGGCCCGGGGAGCAGTACTTC

clone_size: many
v_call: TRBV11-2
d_call: .
cdr3_length: 16
j_call: TRBJ2-2
cdr3_aa: CASSLVQGLNTGELFF
cdr3_nt: TGTGCCAGCAGCTTAGTTCAGGGCCTCAACACCGGGGAGCTGTTTTTT

clone_size: many
v_call: TRBV27
d_call: .
cdr3_length: 15
j_call: TRBJ1-1
cdr3_aa: CASTTTRQRATEAFF
cdr3_nt: TGTGCCAGCACTACTACCCGACAGAGGGCGACTGAAGCTTTCTTT

clone_size: once
v_call: TRBV29-1
d_call: TRBD1
cdr3_length: 14
j_call: TRBJ2-7
cdr3_aa: CSVDGTDSAHEQYF
cdr3_nt: TGCAGCGTTGACGGGACAGATAGCGCCCACGAGCAGTACTTC

clone_size: few
v_call: TRBV4-2
d_call: TRBD2
cdr3_length: 18
j_call: TRBJ2-7
cdr3_aa: CASSQDGARTSVPYEQYF
cdr3_nt: TGTGCCAGCAGCCAAGATGGCGCCCGGACTAGCGTACCCTACGAGCAGTACTTC

clone_size: .
v_call: TRBV10-3
d_call: TRBD1
cdr3_length: 14
j_call: TRBJ1-2
cdr3_aa: CAIDKAGGGYGYTF
cdr3_nt: TGTGCCATTGATAAGGCAGGGGGGGGCTATGGCTACACCTTC

clone_size: .
v_call: TRBV7-8
d_call: .
cdr3_length: 14
j_call: TRBJ2-5
cdr3_aa: CASSLGTLEETQYF
cdr3_nt: TGTGCCAGCAGCTTAGGGACTTTGGAAGAGACCCAGTACTTC

clone_size: many
v_call: TRBV18
d_call: .
cdr3_length: 13
j_call: TRBJ1-1
cdr3_aa: CASSPDPGAEAFF
cdr3_nt: TGTGCCAGCTCACCCGACCCTGGGGCTGAAGCTTTCTTT

clone_size: many
v_call: TRBV2
d_call: .
cdr3_length: 12
j_call: TRBJ2-7
cdr3_aa: CASRSRWYEQYF
cdr3_nt: TGTGCCAGCAGGTCCAGGTGGTACGAGCAGTACTTC

clone_size: many
v_call: TRBV11-2
d_call: TRBD2
cdr3_length: 17
j_call: TRBJ2-1
cdr3_aa: CASSSLAGGLPFNEQFF
cdr3_nt: TGTGCCAGCAGCTCGCTAGCGGGAGGGTTACCATTCAATGAGCAGTTCTTC

clone_size: .
v_call: TRBV7-9
d_call: .
cdr3_length: 14
j_call: TRBJ2-7
cdr3_aa: CASSLDLGSYEQYF
cdr3_nt: TGTGCCAGCAGCTTAGATCTGGGCTCCTACGAGCAGTACTTC

clone_size: many
v_call: TRBV6-1
d_call: TRBD1
cdr3_length: 15
j_call: TRBJ1-2
cdr3_aa: CASQLAPGQGDGYTF
cdr3_nt: TGTGCCTCACAATTGGCCCCGGGACAGGGCGATGGCTACACCTTC

clone_size: few
v_call: TRBV18
d_call: .
cdr3_length: 17
j_call: TRBJ2-1
cdr3_aa: CASSPKGIQANYNEQFF
cdr3_nt: TGTGCCAGCTCACCAAAGGGAATCCAGGCCAATTACAATGAGCAGTTCTTC

clone_size: .
v_call: TRBV7-9
d_call: .
cdr3_length: 16
j_call: TRBJ1-1
cdr3_aa: CASSLWGGQVNTEAFF
cdr3_nt: TGTGCCAGCAGCTTATGGGGGGGGCAGGTGAACACTGAAGCTTTCTTT

clone_size: few
v_call: TRBV29-1
d_call: .
cdr3_length: 12
j_call: TRBJ1-4
cdr3_aa: CSATDSNEKLFF
cdr3_nt: TGCAGCGCCACGGACAGTAATGAAAAACTGTTTTTT

clone_size: few
v_call: TRBV20-1
d_call: TRBD2
cdr3_length: 14
j_call: TRBJ2-3
cdr3_aa: CSARYSGGAVTQYF
cdr3_nt: TGCAGTGCTAGATATAGCGGGGGGGCAGTTACGCAGTATTTT

clone_size: few
v_call: TRBV6-2/TRBV6-3
d_call: TRBD1
cdr3_length: 14
j_call: TRBJ1-2
cdr3_aa: CASSYLGQGTGYTF
cdr3_nt: TGTGCCAGCAGTTACTTGGGACAGGGTACTGGCTACACCTTC

clone_size: many
v_call: TRBV20-1
d_call: .
cdr3_length: 13
j_call: TRBJ2-5
cdr3_aa: CSARLGGTETQYF
cdr3_nt: TGCAGTGCTAGATTGGGGGGCACAGAGACCCAGTACTTC

clone_size: many
v_call: TRBV27
d_call: TRBD1
cdr3_length: 14
j_call: TRBJ1-1
cdr3_aa: CASSFDRDYTEAFF
cdr3_nt: TGTGCCAGCAGTTTTGACAGGGATTACACTGAAGCTTTCTTT

clone_size: many
v_call: TRBV7-2
d_call: .
cdr3_length: 11
j_call: TRBJ1-2
cdr3_aa: CASSTRYGYTF
cdr3_nt: TGTGCCAGCAGTACCCGCTATGGCTACACCTTC

clone_size: many
v_call: TRBV30
d_call: .
cdr3_length: 13
j_call: TRBJ2-7
cdr3_aa: CAWSTGTEYEQYF
cdr3_nt: TGTGCCTGGAGTACCGGGACGGAATACGAGCAGTACTTC

clone_size: many
v_call: TRBV7-8
d_call: .
cdr3_length: 16
j_call: TRBJ2-7
cdr3_aa: CASSPTLRGSSYEQYF
cdr3_nt: TGTGCCAGCAGCCCGACCTTGAGGGGCAGCTCCTACGAGCAGTACTTC

clone_size: many
v_call: TRBV6-1
d_call: .
cdr3_length: 15
j_call: TRBJ1-1
cdr3_aa: CASSVSLTANTEAFF
cdr3_nt: TGTGCCAGCAGCGTGAGCTTGACAGCGAACACTGAAGCTTTCTTT

clone_size: many
v_call: TRBV7-9
d_call: TRBD1
cdr3_length: 16
j_call: TRBJ2-1
cdr3_aa: CASSPRQGTAYNEQFF
cdr3_nt: TGTGCCAGCAGCCCAAGACAGGGAACGGCCTACAATGAGCAGTTCTTC

clone_size: few
v_call: TRBV7-8
d_call: .
cdr3_length: 14
j_call: TRBJ2-7
cdr3_aa: CASSLGSSRGEQYF
cdr3_nt: TGTGCCAGCAGCCTCGGGTCCTCCAGGGGCGAGCAGTACTTC

clone_size: many
v_call: TRBV7-8
d_call: TRBD1
cdr3_length: 17
j_call: TRBJ1-1
cdr3_aa: CASSFPDRGQRNTEAFF
cdr3_nt: TGTGCCAGCAGCTTTCCGGACAGGGGGCAAAGGAACACTGAAGCTTTCTTT

clone_size: .
v_call: TRBV2
d_call: .
cdr3_length: 14
j_call: TRBJ1-1
cdr3_aa: CASSPQEGNTEAFF
cdr3_nt: TGTGCCAGCAGTCCCCAGGAGGGAAACACTGAAGCTTTCTTT

clone_size: .
v_call: TRBV6-1
d_call: .
cdr3_length: 15
j_call: TRBJ2-1
cdr3_aa: CASSVITSSYNEQFF
cdr3_nt: TGTGCCAGCAGTGTTATAACCAGCTCCTACAATGAGCAGTTCTTC

clone_size: many
v_call: TRBV5-1
d_call: .
cdr3_length: 14
j_call: TRBJ2-7
cdr3_aa: CASSLEVTFYEQYF
cdr3_nt: TGCGCCAGCAGCTTGGAGGTGACGTTCTACGAGCAGTACTTC

clone_size: few
v_call: TRBV10-3
d_call: .
cdr3_length: 15
j_call: TRBJ1-2
cdr3_aa: CAISDAGIPGGGYTF
cdr3_nt: TGTGCCATCAGTGACGCCGGGATCCCCGGGGGTGGCTACACCTTC

clone_size: many
v_call: TRBV12-3/TRBV12-4
d_call: .
cdr3_length: 14
j_call: TRBJ2-3
cdr3_aa: CASSFRHDTDTQYF
cdr3_nt: TGTGCCAGCAGTTTTCGACACGACACAGATACGCAGTATTTT

clone_size: .
v_call: TRBV28
d_call: .
cdr3_length: 16
j_call: TRBJ2-1
cdr3_aa: CASSSRYMDSYNEQFF
cdr3_nt: TGTGCCAGCAGTTCTAGATACATGGACTCCTACAATGAGCAGTTCTTC

clone_size: few
v_call: TRBV20-1
d_call: TRBD1
cdr3_length: 15
j_call: TRBJ1-3
cdr3_aa: CSALGQGITGNTIYF
cdr3_nt: TGCAGTGCTTTAGGACAGGGTATAACTGGAAACACCATATATTTT

clone_size: many
v_call: TRBV20-1
d_call: TRBD2
cdr3_length: 15
j_call: TRBJ2-7
cdr3_aa: CSARETGLMAYEQYF
cdr3_nt: TGCAGTGCTAGAGAAACGGGACTAATGGCCTACGAGCAGTACTTC

clone_size: few
v_call: TRBV28
d_call: TRBD1
cdr3_length: 16
j_call: TRBJ1-2
cdr3_aa: CASHGTEKGINYGYTF
cdr3_nt: TGTGCCAGCCATGGGACAGAGAAAGGGATTAACTATGGCTACACCTTC

clone_size: .
v_call: TRBV6-1
d_call: .
cdr3_length: 14
j_call: TRBJ2-3
cdr3_aa: CASGYGGHTDTQYF
cdr3_nt: TGTGCCAGCGGTTACGGGGGGCACACAGATACGCAGTATTTT

clone_size: few
v_call: TRBV28
d_call: .
cdr3_length: 15
j_call: TRBJ2-6
cdr3_aa: CASFQGPSGANVLTF
cdr3_nt: TGTGCCAGCTTCCAAGGGCCCTCTGGGGCCAACGTCCTGACTTTC

clone_size: .
v_call: TRBV6-1
d_call: .
cdr3_length: 15
j_call: TRBJ2-7
cdr3_aa: CASASEGYLTYEQYF
cdr3_nt: TGTGCCAGCGCCAGTGAGGGGTACCTGACCTACGAGCAGTACTTC